This T cell receptor (beta chain) was observed in a study of blood T cell repertoires in COVID-19. In the study overall: Acute-phase and convalescent COVID-19 samples originated in the United States, Italy and Spain. Sample material is recorded as cDNA or gDNA derived from T cells, B-cell-depleted T cells, or PBMCs.

Per the study methods: Researchers report that nucleated cell counts were estimated from reference gene primer amplification. Data came from immunoSEQ multiplex PCR; TCRdb stores just in-frame clones and leaves some out. D and trimming come from the DNA, and the V and J calls and clone size come from that table. In the table there are 80,000 or so clones, approximately 89% of which are singletons. The CDR3 consists of 14 residues. Germline V gene data show CDR1 as SGHVS and CDR2 as FQNEAQ. The V segment lost 5 bases and the J segment 10 bases; nucleotides outside the gene matches: 11. This TCR derives from a man aged 45 to 65 with acute or convalescent COVID-19. Sequencing was performed on peripheral blood. V usage is TRBV7-8 and J usage is TRBJ1-2; 9 bases align to TRBD1. CDR3 protein: CASSPQGQGFVYTF. The CDR3 bases are TGTGCCAGCAGCCCCCAGGGACAGGGATTTGTCTACACCTTC.